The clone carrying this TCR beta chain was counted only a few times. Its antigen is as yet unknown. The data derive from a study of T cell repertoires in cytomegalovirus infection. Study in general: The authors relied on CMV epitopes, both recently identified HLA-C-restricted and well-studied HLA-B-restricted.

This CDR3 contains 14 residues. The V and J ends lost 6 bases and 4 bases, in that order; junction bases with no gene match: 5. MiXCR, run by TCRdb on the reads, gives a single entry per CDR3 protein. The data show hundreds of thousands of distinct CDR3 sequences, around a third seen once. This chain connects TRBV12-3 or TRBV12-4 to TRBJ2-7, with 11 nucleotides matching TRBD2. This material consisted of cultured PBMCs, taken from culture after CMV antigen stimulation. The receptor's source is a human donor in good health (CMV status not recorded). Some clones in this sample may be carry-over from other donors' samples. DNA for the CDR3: TGTGCCAGCAGCTATAGGACTAGCGGGTACGAGCAGTACTTC. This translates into CASSYRTSGYEQYF.